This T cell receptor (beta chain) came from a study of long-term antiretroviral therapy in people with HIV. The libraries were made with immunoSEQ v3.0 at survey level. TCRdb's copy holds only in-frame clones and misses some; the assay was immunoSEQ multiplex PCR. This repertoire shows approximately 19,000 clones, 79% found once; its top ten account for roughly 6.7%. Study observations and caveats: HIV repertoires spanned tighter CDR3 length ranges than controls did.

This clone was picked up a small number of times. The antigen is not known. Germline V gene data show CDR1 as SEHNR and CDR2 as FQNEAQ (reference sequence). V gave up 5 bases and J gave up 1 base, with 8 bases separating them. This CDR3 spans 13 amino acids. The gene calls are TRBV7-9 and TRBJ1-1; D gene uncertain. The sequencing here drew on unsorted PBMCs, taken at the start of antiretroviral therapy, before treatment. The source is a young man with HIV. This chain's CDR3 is CASSPDKNTEAFF. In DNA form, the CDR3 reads TGTGCCAGCAGCCCAGACAAGAACACTGAAGCTTTCTTT.